This T cell receptor (beta chain) is from a study of blood T cell repertoires in COVID-19. Study-level background: PBMCs, B-cell-depleted T cells, or T cells were the source of the cDNA or gDNA that made up the material.

Ages ranged from about 18 to 89 years, with residence in around 24 US areas. Clinical history as reported by participants underpinned cohort assignment. Sequencing was performed with immunoSEQ multiplex PCR; in TCRdb, only in-frame clones are kept and a portion is missing. The data hold some 180,000 clones, with approximately 79% observed a single time. Sequenced: PBMCs or T cells enriched from blood (not recorded which). The receptor was isolated from a woman aged 60-75 years with acute COVID-19.

In DNA form, the CDR3 reads TGCGCCAGCAGCTTGGGGTCAGGGGTGGACTATGGCTACACCTTC. Translation gives CASSLGSGVDYGYTF. The chain employs TRBV5-1 and TRBJ1-2; the D gene is possibly TRBD1 (6 bases). This CDR3 has 15 amino acids. Germline values: CDR1 SGHRS, CDR2 YFSETQ. V lost 0 bases to trimming and J lost 3 bases, with 12 bases between them. Drawing the rest from reference TRBV5-1 and TRBJ1-2, the complete variable domain is KAGVTQTPRYLIKTRGQQVTLSCSPISGHRSVSWYQQTPGQGLQFLFEYFSETQRNKGNFPGRFSGRQFSNSRSEMNVSTLELGDSALYLCASSLGSGVDYGYTFGSGTRLTVV.